The rows below give T cell receptor beta chains drawn from one sample of a study of blood T cell repertoires in COVID-19. Sequenced by immunoSEQ multiplex PCR; TCRdb stores in-frame clones only, minus some. The sample holds more than 150,000 clones, approximately 87% seen once. Sequencing used peripheral blood. The origin of the receptors is a woman aged 70-85 years with acute or convalescent COVID-19. CDR3s include the opening cysteine and the closing phenylalanine or tryptophan. D genes are given only for firm matches. Clone size is given for some rows only: seen once, a few or many times, or a class if the clone is expanded.

V gene: TRBV5-5; clone size: -; D gene: TRBD1; J gene: TRBJ2-7; CDR3 protein: CASSLTAGGSHEQYF; CDR3 DNA: TGTGCCAGCAGCTTGACGGCAGGGGGCTCCCACGAGCAGTACTTC
V gene: TRBV2; clone size: -; D gene: TRBD1; J gene: TRBJ1-2; CDR3 protein: CASRNPGQGRGYTF; CDR3 DNA: TGTGCCAGCAGGAACCCGGGACAGGGACGTGGCTACACCTTC
V gene: TRBV5-8; clone size: -; D gene: TRBD1; J gene: TRBJ1-4; CDR3 protein: CASSDLQGVNEKLFF; CDR3 DNA: TGTGCCAGCAGCGACCTACAGGGGGTCAATGAAAAACTGTTTTTT
V gene: TRBV4-3; clone size: -; D gene: TRBD1; J gene: TRBJ1-2; CDR3 protein: CASSHGTGGANGYTF; CDR3 DNA: TGCGCCAGCAGCCATGGGACAGGGGGCGCGAATGGCTACACCTTC
V gene: TRBV29-1; clone size: -; D gene: -; J gene: TRBJ2-7; CDR3 protein: CSVGQRNEQYF; CDR3 DNA: TGCAGCGTTGGCCAGCGGAACGAGCAGTACTTC
V gene: TRBV27; clone size: -; D gene: -; J gene: TRBJ1-2; CDR3 protein: CASSGAGDNGYTF; CDR3 DNA: TGTGCCAGCAGCGGGGCAGGGGATAATGGCTACACCTTC
V gene: TRBV7-9; clone size: -; D gene: -; J gene: TRBJ1-2; CDR3 protein: CASSKDSHNYGYTF; CDR3 DNA: TGTGCCAGCAGCAAGGACAGCCATAACTATGGCTACACCTTC
V gene: TRBV5-1; clone size: once; D gene: -; J gene: TRBJ1-2; CDR3 protein: CASSLTWGQNYGYTF; CDR3 DNA: TGCGCCAGCAGCCTGACGTGGGGACAAAACTATGGCTACACCTTC
V gene: TRBV4-3; clone size: -; D gene: -; J gene: TRBJ1-2; CDR3 protein: CASSQEQGLGSYTF; CDR3 DNA: TGCGCCAGCAGCCAGGAACAGGGATTGGGGAGCTACACCTTC
V gene: TRBV3-1/TRBV3-2; clone size: -; D gene: TRBD2; J gene: TRBJ2-4; CDR3 protein: CASSHGGGNIQYF; CDR3 DNA: TGTGCCAGCAGCCATGGCGGGGGGAACATTCAGTACTTC
V gene: TRBV11-2; clone size: -; D gene: -; J gene: TRBJ2-5; CDR3 protein: CASSLAIQETQYF; CDR3 DNA: TGTGCCAGCAGCTTAGCAATCCAAGAGACCCAGTACTTC
V gene: TRBV15; clone size: once; D gene: TRBD1; J gene: TRBJ2-7; CDR3 protein: CATSRNLRDSSYEQYF; CDR3 DNA: TGTGCCACCAGCAGGAACCTCCGGGACAGTTCCTACGAGCAGTACTTC
V gene: TRBV19; clone size: -; D gene: -; J gene: TRBJ2-2; CDR3 protein: CASTPGQNTGELFF; CDR3 DNA: TGTGCCAGTACCCCGGGACAAAACACCGGGGAGCTGTTTTTT
V gene: TRBV7-7; clone size: -; D gene: TRBD1; J gene: TRBJ2-5; CDR3 protein: CASSQTGISETQYF; CDR3 DNA: TGTGCCAGCAGCCAGACAGGGATTTCTGAGACCCAGTACTTC
V gene: TRBV9; clone size: -; D gene: -; J gene: TRBJ2-2; CDR3 protein: CASSWASGGRNTGELFF; CDR3 DNA: TGTGCCAGCAGCTGGGCCTCAGGGGGGCGGAACACCGGGGAGCTGTTTTTT
V gene: TRBV27; clone size: -; D gene: TRBD1; J gene: TRBJ2-5; CDR3 protein: CASREQGDETQYF; CDR3 DNA: TGTGCCAGCAGGGAACAGGGGGACGAGACCCAGTACTTC
V gene: TRBV30; clone size: few; D gene: TRBD1; J gene: TRBJ2-7; CDR3 protein: CAWSVLPTRTGNEQYF; CDR3 DNA: TGTGCCTGGAGTGTACTCCCTACCAGGACAGGGAACGAGCAGTACTTC
V gene: TRBV19; clone size: -; D gene: -; J gene: TRBJ1-2; CDR3 protein: CASSFDSFDGYTF; CDR3 DNA: TGTGCCAGTAGTTTTGACAGCTTCGATGGCTACACCTTC
V gene: TRBV5-4; clone size: -; D gene: -; J gene: TRBJ1-5; CDR3 protein: CASSLGPVSNQPQHF; CDR3 DNA: TGTGCCAGCAGCTTGGGGCCAGTTAGCAATCAGCCCCAGCATTTT
V gene: TRBV29-1; clone size: -; D gene: TRBD1; J gene: TRBJ1-4; CDR3 protein: CSVAGQGVVSEKLFF; CDR3 DNA: TGCAGCGTTGCTGGACAGGGGGTTGTTAGTGAAAAACTGTTTTTT
V gene: TRBV7-9; clone size: -; D gene: TRBD1; J gene: TRBJ2-7; CDR3 protein: CASSQGRTGAADEQYF; CDR3 DNA: TGTGCCAGCAGCCAGGGACGAACAGGGGCTGCGGACGAGCAGTACTTC
V gene: TRBV5-4; clone size: -; D gene: TRBD1; J gene: TRBJ2-7; CDR3 protein: CASSSGQGTYEQYF; CDR3 DNA: TGTGCCAGCAGCTCCGGACAGGGGACTTACGAGCAGTACTTC
V gene: TRBV3-1/TRBV3-2; clone size: once; D gene: -; J gene: TRBJ2-1; CDR3 protein: CASSQDSWRATYNEQFF; CDR3 DNA: TGTGCCAGCAGCCAAGATAGCTGGCGGGCCACCTACAATGAGCAGTTCTTC
V gene: TRBV21-1; clone size: -; D gene: -; J gene: TRBJ2-7; CDR3 protein: CASSKAEAGGPHEQYF; CDR3 DNA: TGTGCCAGCAGCAAAGCGGAAGCGGGAGGGCCCCACGAGCAGTACTTC
V gene: TRBV5-1; clone size: -; D gene: TRBD1; J gene: TRBJ1-4; CDR3 protein: CASSSTGTSEKLFF; CDR3 DNA: TGCGCCAGCAGCTCGACAGGGACGAGTGAAAAACTGTTTTTT
V gene: TRBV7-8; clone size: -; D gene: TRBD2; J gene: TRBJ2-7; CDR3 protein: CASSRGGGGAAYEQYF; CDR3 DNA: TGTGCCAGCAGCCGGGGTGGCGGGGGGGCCGCTTACGAGCAGTACTTC
V gene: TRBV4-2; clone size: -; D gene: -; J gene: TRBJ1-4; CDR3 protein: CASSQVRGATNEKLFF; CDR3 DNA: TGTGCCAGCAGCCAAGTCAGGGGAGCAACTAATGAAAAACTGTTTTTT
V gene: TRBV6-5; clone size: -; D gene: -; J gene: TRBJ2-3; CDR3 protein: CASRTSTDTQYF; CDR3 DNA: TGTGCCAGCAGGACTAGCACAGATACGCAGTATTTT
V gene: TRBV11-3; clone size: -; D gene: TRBD2; J gene: TRBJ2-2; CDR3 protein: CAKRDHTGELFF; CDR3 DNA: TGTGCCAAGCGGGACCACACCGGGGAGCTGTTTTTT
V gene: TRBV20-1; clone size: few; D gene: -; J gene: TRBJ1-4; CDR3 protein: CSARGEKLFF; CDR3 DNA: TGCAGTGCACGGGGTGAAAAACTGTTTTTT
V gene: TRBV7-9; clone size: -; D gene: TRBD1; J gene: TRBJ1-1; CDR3 protein: CASSLGGRGHFF; CDR3 DNA: TGTGCCAGCAGCTTAGGGGGCAGGGGGCATTTCTTT
V gene: TRBV6-6; clone size: -; D gene: -; J gene: TRBJ1-1; CDR3 protein: CASSTPSTANTEAFF; CDR3 DNA: TGTGCCAGCAGCACCCCCTCGACAGCGAACACTGAAGCTTTCTTT
V gene: TRBV6-5; clone size: -; D gene: -; J gene: TRBJ1-1; CDR3 protein: CASTERAEAFF; CDR3 DNA: TGTGCCAGCACAGAGAGGGCTGAAGCTTTCTTT
V gene: TRBV7-9; clone size: -; D gene: -; J gene: TRBJ2-7; CDR3 protein: CASSPGRLSYEQYF; CDR3 DNA: TGTGCCAGCAGCCCGGGGAGGTTATCCTACGAGCAGTACTTC
V gene: TRBV3-1/TRBV3-2; clone size: -; D gene: -; J gene: TRBJ2-1; CDR3 protein: CASSPGGSYNEQFF; CDR3 DNA: TGTGCCAGCAGCCCCGGGGGCTCCTACAATGAGCAGTTCTTC
V gene: TRBV28; clone size: -; D gene: -; J gene: TRBJ2-7; CDR3 protein: CASRRDTVAYEQYF; CDR3 DNA: TGTGCCAGCAGGAGGGACACCGTGGCCTACGAGCAGTACTTC
V gene: TRBV18; clone size: -; D gene: -; J gene: TRBJ2-6; CDR3 protein: CASSPSVSAGLLSGANVLTF; CDR3 DNA: TGTGCCAGCTCACCGTCCGTTTCGGCAGGCCTACTCTCTGGGGCCAACGTCCTGACTTTC
V gene: TRBV7-8; clone size: -; D gene: -; J gene: TRBJ2-3; CDR3 protein: CASSPQGRAADTQYF; CDR3 DNA: TGTGCCAGCAGCCCCCAAGGACGAGCGGCAGATACGCAGTATTTT
V gene: TRBV5-1; clone size: -; D gene: -; J gene: TRBJ1-3; CDR3 protein: CASNGGSEGNTIYF; CDR3 DNA: TGCGCCAGCAACGGAGGCTCCGAGGGAAACACCATATATTTT
V gene: TRBV6-6; clone size: -; D gene: -; J gene: TRBJ2-3; CDR3 protein: CASGRAGRPDTQYF; CDR3 DNA: TGTGCCAGCGGTCGGGCAGGGAGGCCAGATACGCAGTATTTT
V gene: TRBV27; clone size: -; D gene: -; J gene: TRBJ2-7; CDR3 protein: CASGGGGPYEQYF; CDR3 DNA: TGTGCCAGCGGGGGCGGGGGCCCCTACGAGCAGTACTTC
V gene: TRBV28; clone size: once; D gene: -; J gene: TRBJ1-1; CDR3 protein: CASRGQYYEAFF; CDR3 DNA: TGTGCCAGCAGAGGACAGTATTATGAAGCTTTCTTT
V gene: TRBV7-2; clone size: -; D gene: -; J gene: TRBJ2-2; CDR3 protein: CASRPDIGTGELFF; CDR3 DNA: TGTGCCAGCAGGCCCGACATAGGAACCGGGGAGCTGTTTTTT
V gene: TRBV24-1; clone size: -; D gene: -; J gene: TRBJ2-1; CDR3 protein: CATSDHRDNYNEQFF; CDR3 DNA: TGTGCCACCAGTGATCACCGGGACAACTACAATGAGCAGTTCTTC
V gene: TRBV7-6; clone size: -; D gene: TRBD1; J gene: TRBJ1-6; CDR3 protein: CASSLRGQAYNSPLHF; CDR3 DNA: TGTGCCAGCAGCTTAAGAGGACAGGCTTACAATTCACCCCTCCACTTT
V gene: TRBV28; clone size: -; D gene: TRBD1; J gene: TRBJ1-6; CDR3 protein: CASSSGQGSYNSPLHF; CDR3 DNA: TGTGCCAGCAGTTCGGGACAGGGCTCCTATAATTCACCCCTCCACTTT
V gene: TRBV25-1; clone size: -; D gene: -; J gene: TRBJ1-6; CDR3 protein: CASSEQGNSPLHF; CDR3 DNA: TGTGCCAGCAGTGAGCAGGGAAATTCACCCCTCCACTTT
V gene: TRBV4-2; clone size: -; D gene: -; J gene: TRBJ1-3; CDR3 protein: CASSQDNSGNTIYF; CDR3 DNA: TGTGCCAGCAGCCAAGATAACTCTGGAAACACCATATATTTT
V gene: TRBV14; clone size: -; D gene: TRBD1; J gene: TRBJ1-4; CDR3 protein: CASSHRTGTNEKLFF; CDR3 DNA: TGTGCCAGCAGCCATAGGACAGGGACTAATGAAAAACTGTTTTTT
V gene: TRBV19; clone size: -; D gene: -; J gene: TRBJ1-5; CDR3 protein: CASSIIDTNQPQHF; CDR3 DNA: TGTGCCAGTAGTATAATTGACACAAATCAGCCCCAGCATTTT
V gene: TRBV7-8; clone size: -; D gene: -; J gene: TRBJ2-3; CDR3 protein: CASSPLPWRATSTDTQYF; CDR3 DNA: TGTGCCAGCAGCCCACTCCCCTGGCGGGCAACTAGCACAGATACGCAGTATTTT
V gene: TRBV3-1/TRBV3-2; clone size: -; D gene: TRBD1; J gene: TRBJ1-1; CDR3 protein: CASRATGLPEAFF; CDR3 DNA: TGTGCCAGCAGAGCGACAGGGTTACCTGAAGCTTTCTTT
V gene: TRBV4-1; clone size: -; D gene: -; J gene: TRBJ1-2; CDR3 protein: CASSQLLSFYGYTF; CDR3 DNA: TGCGCCAGCAGCCAACTCTTGAGCTTCTATGGCTACACCTTC
V gene: TRBV9; clone size: -; D gene: -; J gene: TRBJ1-1; CDR3 protein: CASSVEGDTEAFF; CDR3 DNA: TGTGCCAGCAGCGTAGAAGGGGACACTGAAGCTTTCTTT
V gene: TRBV5-1; clone size: -; D gene: -; J gene: TRBJ1-3; CDR3 protein: CASSIQFSGNTIYF; CDR3 DNA: TGCGCCAGCAGCATTCAGTTCTCTGGAAACACCATATATTTT